Below are 7 T cell receptor beta chains sequenced from a single sample in a study of control samples from healthy donors and cancer patients. Sequenced by immunoSEQ multiplex PCR; TCRdb stores in-frame clones only, minus some. The data show about 49,000 clones, roughly nine tenths seen once. The sequencing input was PBMCs. These receptors were collected from a man aged 25 to 45 with colorectal cancer.

This chain uses TRBV4-2 with TRBJ1-4; D is unresolved. V was trimmed by 0 bases and J by 5 bases, leaving 13 bases between them. In germline, CDR1 is LGHNA, CDR2 YNFKEQ. The CDR3 spans 16 residues. CDR3 nucleotide sequence: TGTGCCAGCAGCCAAGAAGGAGGGCAGTCGAATGAAAAACTGTTTTTT. Translated: CASSQEGGQSNEKLFF.

The chain joins TRBV19 to TRBJ2-2, with 8 bases identical to TRBD2. CDR1 LNHDA and CDR2 SQIVND come from the germline V gene (reference sequence). This CDR3 region has 14 residues. With 2 bases clipped from V and 5 bases from J, the junction kept 1 base outside the gene matches. CDR3 residues: CASSISGGTGELFF. The CDR3 bases are TGTGCCAGTAGTATAAGCGGGGGTACCGGGGAGCTGTTTTTT. The whole variable domain, remainder taken from reference TRBV19 and TRBJ2-2, is DGGITQSPKYLFRKEGQNVTLSCEQNLNHDAMYWYRQDPGQGLRLIYYSQIVNDFQKGDIAEGYSVSREKKESFPLTVTSAQKNPTAFYLCASSISGGTGELFFGEGSRLTVL.

This chain uses TRBV10-2 with TRBJ1-2; a weak D match, TRBD1 (5 bases). The germline gives CDR1 WSHSY, CDR2 SAAADI. The CDR3 extends over 12 amino acids. V lost 4 bases to trimming and J lost 2 bases, with 5 bases between them. CDR3 in amino acids: CASSGGNYGYTF. Here the CDR3 DNA reads TGCGCCAGCAGTGGGGGGAACTATGGCTACACCTTC.

The gene calls are TRBV6-5 and TRBJ2-3; no clear D gene. The CDR3 runs 15 residues. Trimming left V 6 bases short and J 2 bases short, with 15 bases between. Germline CDR1 reads MNHEY; CDR2 reads SVGAGI. CDR3 protein: CASSPVGRLTDTQYF. For the CDR3, the DNA is TGTGCCAGCAGCCCGGTTGGACGGCTCACAGATACGCAGTATTTT.

The V call is TRBV7-9, the J call TRBJ1-2; 8 bases agree with TRBD1. Germline CDR1 and CDR2: SEHNR and FQNEAQ (reference sequence). The CDR3 sequence is 15 residues long. The V gene end was trimmed by 5 bases and the J gene end by 6 bases; junction bases not matched to a gene: 11. The CDR3 reads CASSLPGQGKDGYTF. DNA for the CDR3: TGTGCCAGCAGCCTGCCCGGACAGGGAAAGGATGGCTACACCTTC.

This chain links TRBV7-2 with TRBJ2-2; D is ambiguous. This CDR3 contains 15 residues. In germline, CDR1 is SGHTA, CDR2 FQGNSA. Trimming took off 5 bases at V and 0 bases at J, with 10 bases between the two ends. The CDR3 is CASSPTLTNTGELFF. The CDR3 DNA is TGTGCCAGCAGCCCCACACTTACGAACACCGGGGAGCTGTTTTTT.

This clone came up once. For the CDR3, the DNA is TGTGCCTGGAGTACTGATCCACCGGGGAGCAATCAGCCCCAGCATTTT. This sequence encodes CAWSTDPPGSNQPQHF. The chain joins TRBV30 to TRBJ1-5, with D uncertain. The V gene lost 2 bases and the J gene lost 1 base, with 15 bases spanning the gap. Germline lookup yields CDR1 GTSNPN and CDR2 SVGIG (reference sequence). The CDR3 runs 16 residues. The variable domain in full, completed from reference TRBV30 and TRBJ1-5, reads SQTIHQWPATLVQPVGSPLSLECTVEGTSNPNLYWYRQAAGRGLQLLFYSVGIGQISSEVPQNLSASRPQDRQFILSSKKLLLSDSGFYLCAWSTDPPGSNQPQHFGDGTRLSIL.